The 20 T cell receptor beta chains below were found in one sample sequenced in a study of T cells in Graves' hyperthyroidism and ophthalmopathy. TCR beta CDR3 regions were amplified from RNA transcripts. TCR CDR3 underwent first-round RT-PCR with the HTBI primer set. TCRdb re-analysed the multiplex PCR reads in MiXCR, keeping a single row per CDR3 protein. The table has some 400,000 distinct CDR3 sequences, approximately 19% seen once. Source material: blood. The source of these receptors is a woman between 18 and 30 years old with Graves' hyperthyroidism.

This chain links TRBV6-1 with TRBJ2-5; D possibly corresponds to TRBD2 (5 bases). Germline V gene sequence: CDR1 MNHNS, CDR2 SASEGT. The CDR3 length is 14 residues. Trimming removed 7 bases at V and 4 bases at J, with 16 bases between. This chain's CDR3 is CASKMDSGGETQYF. CDR3 DNA: TGTGCCAGCAAGATGGACTCCGGAGGAGAGACCCAGTACTTC.

This clonotype has ten or more counts. The genes are TRBV4-2 and TRBJ2-7; perhaps TRBD1 as D (5 bases). The CDR3 sequence is 16 residues long. V lost 4 bases and J 1 base, leaving 17 bases between the germline ends. Looked up from germline, CDR1 is LGHNA and CDR2 is YNFKEQ. CDR3 region: CASSPDPWGQSYEQYF. CDR3 DNA: TGTGCCAGCAGCCCAGACCCATGGGGCCAGTCCTACGAGCAGTACTTC.

The table lists this clonotype with a few counts. One junction end does not reproduce the germline sequence, and a read error may be involved. In DNA form, the CDR3 reads TGCGCCAGCAGCTTCGACAGGTCTAGGGGTAACATTAAGTACTTC. Amino acids: CASSFDRSRGNIKYF. The gene calls are TRBV5-1 and TRBJ2-4, with D possibly TRBD1 on 6 matching bases. Germline V gene data show CDR1 as SGHRS and CDR2 as YFSETQ. The CDR3 spans 15 residues.

A few counts support this clonotype. The chain carries TRBV7-8 and TRBJ2-3; 7 positions agree with TRBD2. CDR1 SGHVS and CDR2 FQNEAQ come from the germline V gene. J gave up 6 bases and V 4 bases, and 16 bases lay outside the gene matches. The CDR3 loop spans 17 amino acids. The CDR3 DNA sequence: TGTGCCAGCAGCTCTCGACTAGCTGAACTTGCAGGGGATACGCAGTATTTT. Its translation is CASSSRLAELAGDTQYF.

This clonotype was picked up a small number of times. A much bigger clone sits one base away, suggesting this may be a read error. The genes are TRBV7-9 and TRBJ1-1; D remains unclear. CDR3 size: 14 residues. Germline values: CDR1 SEHNR, CDR2 FQNEAQ (reference sequence). The CDR3 DNA reads as TGTGCCAGCAGCTTATTGGCAGGTAACACTGAATCTTTCTTT. This encodes CASSLLAGNTESFF.

This sequence joins TRBV11-2 and TRBJ2-7; 7 bases are a match to TRBD2. The CDR3 sequence is 16 residues long. The V segment lost 0 bases and the J segment 2 bases; nucleotides outside the gene matches: 7. Germline CDR1 and CDR2: SGHAT and FQNNGV. The CDR3 coding sequence is TGTGCCAGCAGCTTAGAGGGGCGGGGGTTACCCTACGAGCAGTACTTC. This encodes CASSLEGRGLPYEQYF.

The chain recombines TRBV5-5 with TRBJ2-7, with D maybe TRBD2 (5 bases). CDR1 is SGHKS and CDR2 is YYEKEE in the germline V gene (reference sequence). The CDR3 loop spans 14 amino acids. V lost 4 bases to trimming and J lost 3 bases, with 14 bases between them. CDR3 protein: CASSQPTSGYEQYF. The CDR3 DNA reads TGTGCCAGCAGCCAACCCACTAGTGGCTACGAGCAGTACTTC.

This clonotype has a handful of counts. The chain couples TRBV20-1 to TRBJ1-1; possible D gene TRBD1, 6 bases. The CDR3 loop spans 14 amino acids. Trimming took off 6 bases at V and 0 bases at J, with 14 bases between the two ends. The germline gives CDR1 DFQATT, CDR2 SNEGSKA (reference sequence). This CDR3 reads CSAARGPMNTEAFF. In nucleotides, the CDR3 is TGCAGTGCCGCGCGGGGGCCCATGAACACTGAAGCTTTCTTT.

This clonotype was recorded many times. In DNA, the CDR3 is TGTGCCAGCAGTTTGAGGCAGGGGGCGTGGGACACTGAAGCTTTCTTT. Protein: CASSLRQGAWDTEAFF. The chain joins TRBV28 to TRBJ1-1; TRBD1 aligns across 8 bases. The CDR3 runs to 16 residues. Losses at the gene ends were 3 bases for V and 3 bases for J; bases not matched to a gene: 9. Germline V lookup: CDR1 MDHEN, CDR2 SYDVKM.

Details on this clonotype: No conserved phenylalanine or tryptophan ends this CDR3, so it is likely a read error. The J gene is TRBJ2-2, the V gene TRBV7-8, with unresolved D. CDR1 SGHVS and CDR2 FQNEAQ come from the germline V gene. The CDR3 has 17 amino acids. The CDR3 sequence: CASSPRNRDSSTGELFY. CDR3 nucleotide sequence: TGTGCTAGCAGCCCTAGGAATAGAGACTCCTCCACCGGGGAGCTGTTTTAT.

This clonotype was seen at least ten times. The chain combines TRBV11-1 with TRBJ2-7; TRBD2 is a possible D gene (5 bases). Per germline, CDR1 SGHAT and CDR2 FQDESV (reference sequence). The CDR3 spans 14 residues. Deletions cut 5 bases from V and 2 bases from J, with 13 bases between. CDR3 loop: CASSPFGVTYEQYF. The DNA of the CDR3 is TGTGCCAGCAGCCCCTTCGGGGTAACCTACGAGCAGTACTTC.

The table lists this clonotype with many counts. This chain joins TRBV7-2 and TRBJ1-3, with TRBD1 as a possible D gene (6 bases). Germline values: CDR1 SGHTA, CDR2 FQGNSA. The CDR3 runs to 15 residues. The germline V and J ends were trimmed by 5 bases and 4 bases, with 15 bases remaining between them. CDR3: CASSPQGYSGNTIYF. The CDR3 DNA reads TGTGCCAGCAGCCCACAGGGATATTCAGGAAACACCATATATTTT.

This clonotype was counted ten times or more. The J gene is TRBJ1-1, the V gene TRBV28; D not resolved. V was clipped by 5 bases and J by 1 base, with 11 bases between them. Germline CDR1 is MDHEN and CDR2 is SYDVKM. This CDR3 comprises 14 residues. CDR3 region: CASSPIAWNTEAFF. CDR3 DNA: TGTGCCAGCAGTCCTATCGCGTGGAACACTGAAGCTTTCTTT.

This clonotype showed up just a few times. The V call is TRBV11-2, the J call TRBJ2-2; 12 nucleotides match TRBD1. CDR1 is SGHAT, CDR2 FQNNGV, per germline. This CDR3 region has 15 residues. J lost 7 bases, V lost 3 bases, and 3 bases had no gene match. The CDR3 region is CASSLGQGAVGELFF. The CDR3 DNA reads TGTGCCAGCAGCTTGGGACAGGGGGCTGTCGGGGAGCTGTTTTTT.

Ten or more counts support this clonotype. This chain links TRBV7-9 with TRBJ1-2; no clear D gene. Trimming pared 0 bases from V and 6 bases from J, leaving 8 bases between. The germline V gene encodes CDR1 SEHNR and CDR2 FQNEAQ (reference sequence). The CDR3 covers 13 residues. CDR3 amino acids: CASSLAGQDGYTF. The CDR3 DNA sequence: TGTGCCAGCAGCTTAGCAGGGCAGGATGGCTACACCTTC. Complete variable domain (other parts from reference TRBV7-9 and TRBJ1-2): DTGVSQNPRHKITKRGQNVTFRCDPISEHNRLYWYRQTLGQGPEFLTYFQNEAQLEKSRLLSDRFSAERPKGSFSTLEIQRTEQGDSAMYLCASSLAGQDGYTFGSGTRLTVV.

This clonotype was picked up many times. The chain recombines TRBV5-6 with TRBJ2-5; D gene ambiguous. With 7 bases removed from V and 2 bases from J, the gap between germline ends came to 21 bases. The CDR3 extends over 16 amino acids. CDR1 and CDR2 from the germline V gene are SGHDT and YYEEEE. The CDR3 is CASWVLGSARQETQYF. The CDR3 coding sequence is TGTGCCAGCTGGGTACTTGGAAGCGCACGACAAGAGACCCAGTACTTC.

The gene calls are TRBV19 and TRBJ2-4, with D possibly being TRBD1 or TRBD2 (5 bases each). Per the germline V gene, CDR1 is LNHDA and CDR2 is SQIVND (reference sequence). V was shortened by 4 bases and J by 1 base, with 11 bases between the two germline ends. The CDR3 consists of 15 residues. In nucleotides, the CDR3 is TGTGCCAGTAGTACACCTTGGGGGGCCAAAAACATTCAGTACTTC. Encoded protein: CASSTPWGAKNIQYF.

This clonotype was seen repeatedly, ten times or more. The chain uses TRBV5-1 and TRBJ2-7; D not resolved. With 5 bases removed from V and 3 bases from J, the gap between germline ends came to 12 bases. The CDR3 covers 13 residues. Germline CDR1 is SGHRS and CDR2 is YFSETQ. CDR3 residues: CASRGSVIYEQYF. The CDR3 DNA reads as TGCGCCAGCAGGGGGTCGGTGATCTACGAGCAGTACTTC.

This clonotype was seen more than once but under ten times. The chain joins TRBV6-1 to TRBJ1-1, with D possibly being TRBD1 (6 bases). The germline CDR1 and CDR2 sequences are MNHNS and SASEGT. V shed 4 bases and J shed 8 bases, with 14 bases lying between them. CDR3 length equals 13 residues. The CDR3 DNA sequence: TGTGCCAGCAGTGTGGAGGGGGACGGAGAAGCTTTCTTT. As protein: CASSVEGDGEAFF.

This clonotype was seen more than once but under ten times. The chain is built from TRBV4-1 and TRBJ2-5; weak D call: TRBD1 (5 bases). Trimming shortened V by 0 bases and J by 4 bases, and 15 bases separated the two germline ends. The CDR3 spans 16 residues. Germline CDR1 is MGHRA and CDR2 is YSYEKL. Written as DNA, the CDR3 is TGCGCCAGCAGCCAAGAATGGTGGGGCGTTCGAGAGACCCAGTACTTC. Its translation is CASSQEWWGVRETQYF.